This paragraph covers one TCR beta chain sequence. The antigen is unknown. The data were taken from a study of cytomegalovirus exposure and HLA in healthy donors. Findings and limits, study-wide: The CMV antigen specificity of a few CMV-associated chains was confirmed through in vitro analysis. One variant, a missense change in DCLRE1C, was linked in a later analysis to TCR beta V- and J-gene trimming.

V shed 3 bases and J 4 bases; nucleotides not matched to a gene: 8. The V gene's germline CDR1 is SGHDN and CDR2 FVKESK. The CDR3 runs 17 residues. PCR primers comprised 60 Vbeta and 13 Jbeta primers. Data came from immunoSEQ multiplex PCR; TCRdb stores just in-frame clones and leaves some out. The table counts about 170,000 clones; 0.7% to 1% lies in the top ten. This chain uses TRBV14 with TRBJ2-2; TRBD1 matches at 10 bases. This clonotype originated in a woman aged 18-30 years in good health and CMV-seropositive. Sequencing was carried out using PBMCs. The chain's CDR3 is CASSHSRQGAFTGELFF. The CDR3 DNA reads as TGTGCCAGCAGCCACTCTAGACAGGGGGCATTCACCGGGGAGCTGTTTTTT.